The rows below give T cell receptor beta chains drawn from one sample of a study of early T cells in non-severe SARS-CoV-2 infection. TCRdb re-analysed the 5' RACE reads in MiXCR, keeping a single row per CDR3 protein. The sample holds 55,000 to 75,000 distinct CDR3 sequences, 9% to 15% seen once. Sequenced material: whole blood. Every receptor here comes from an adult who was a healthcare worker with PCR-confirmed SARS-CoV-2 infection or an uninfected control (not recorded which). Both conserved end residues are part of each CDR3. A D gene is named only where the DNA matches it firmly. Size tells how often a clone was seen (once, few, many) or the class of an expanded clone, and some rows leave it out.

NA	15	NA	TRBV4-1	TRBJ2-5	CASSSTLGSRQTQYF	TGCGCCAGCAGTTCCACCTTAGGGAGCAGACAGACCCAGTACTTC
many	12	NA	TRBV7-2	TRBJ1-1	CASSSSATEAFF	TGTGCCAGCAGCTCATCCGCGACTGAAGCTTTCTTT
many	14	TRBD1	TRBV5-4	TRBJ2-1	CASSRDRGPSEQFF	TGTGCCAGCAGCAGGGACAGGGGGCCAAGTGAGCAGTTCTTC
few	11	NA	TRBV6-1	TRBJ1-3	CASSEWDTIYF	TGTGCCAGCAGTGAGTGGGACACCATATATTTT
NA	14	TRBD2	TRBV7-2	TRBJ2-7	CASSPRLAGNEQYF	TGTGCCAGCAGTCCCCGACTAGCGGGGAATGAGCAGTACTTC
few	14	NA	TRBV25-1	TRBJ2-7	CASSNPGEAYEQYF	TGTGCCAGCAGTAACCCGGGGGAGGCCTACGAGCAGTACTTC
many	14	TRBD1	TRBV7-9	TRBJ1-2	CASSFDRGVDGYTF	TGTGCCAGCAGCTTCGACAGGGGAGTCGATGGCTACACCTTC
many	14	NA	TRBV13	TRBJ1-6	CASSSKGRGSPLHF	TGTGCCAGCAGCTCCAAAGGACGGGGTTCACCCCTCCACTTT
few	15	NA	TRBV7-9	TRBJ2-1	CASSLSEGVHNEQFF	TGTGCCAGCAGCTTATCTGAGGGAGTCCACAATGAGCAGTTCTTC
NA	15	NA	TRBV10-2	TRBJ2-1	CASSERGLEYNEQFF	TGCGCCAGCAGTGAGCGAGGACTGGAATACAATGAGCAGTTCTTC
NA	14	NA	TRBV7-8	TRBJ2-2	CASSRDPRTGELFF	TGTGCCAGCAGCCGGGATCCACGGACCGGGGAGCTGTTTTTT
many	15	TRBD1	TRBV9	TRBJ2-4	CASSYRQGETSIQYF	TGTGCCAGCAGTTATAGACAGGGTGAGACCAGCATTCAGTACTTC
many	14	NA	TRBV2	TRBJ1-2	CASSEEALTRGYTF	TGTGCCAGCAGTGAAGAAGCATTGACTAGGGGCTACACCTTC
many	14	NA	TRBV5-1	TRBJ1-6	CASSLTVTNSPLHF	TGCGCCAGCAGCTTGACAGTTACCAATTCACCCCTCCACTTT
many	15	NA	TRBV5-4	TRBJ1-1	CASSLEGSLRTEAFF	TGTGCCAGCAGCTTGGAGGGGTCCCTGAGGACTGAAGCTTTCTTT
NA	12	NA	TRBV29-1	TRBJ2-7	CSVRPDSMEQYF	TGCAGCGTCCGACCGGACAGCATGGAGCAGTACTTC
many	14	NA	TRBV10-3	TRBJ2-7	CAISSGFLGYEQYF	TGTGCCATCAGTAGCGGGTTCCTCGGCTACGAGCAGTACTTC
many	11	NA	TRBV12-3/TRBV12-4	TRBJ2-2	CASSPSGELFF	TGTGCCAGCAGTCCAAGCGGGGAGCTGTTTTTT
many	20	TRBD2	TRBV9	TRBJ2-2	CASSPPTGLERGASPGELFF	TGTGCCAGCAGCCCACCGACAGGGCTGGAGCGGGGGGCCTCGCCCGGGGAGCTGTTTTTT
many	16	NA	TRBV3-1	TRBJ2-4	CASSQELTPDKNIQYF	TGTGCCAGCAGCCAAGAATTAACGCCCGACAAAAACATTCAGTACTTC
NA	16	NA	TRBV4-1	TRBJ2-7	CASSQDLTRNRYEQYF	TGCGCCAGCAGCCAAGATCTAACGCGGAATCGGTACGAGCAGTACTTC
many	14	NA	TRBV25-1	TRBJ2-5	CASSGDGVPGTQYF	TGTGCCAGCAGTGGGGACGGGGTACCGGGGACCCAGTACTTC
few	14	NA	TRBV10-2	TRBJ2-5	CATALNRKQETQYF	TGCGCCACCGCCTTAAACAGGAAACAAGAGACCCAGTACTTC
once	15	TRBD2	TRBV9	TRBJ2-3	CASTERGRSTDTQYF	TGTGCCAGCACCGAGCGGGGGAGAAGCACAGATACGCAGTATTTT
NA	14	NA	TRBV14	TRBJ1-6	CASSSGLYNSPLHF	TGTGCCAGCAGCTCCGGGCTTTATAATTCACCCCTCCACTTT
NA	16	NA	TRBV7-2	TRBJ1-4	CASSLSPGAVGEKLFF	TGTGCCAGCAGCTTAAGTCCGGGCGCGGTGGGTGAAAAACTGTTTTTT
many	13	NA	TRBV30	TRBJ2-1	CAWTRGSGNEQFF	TGTGCCTGGACAAGGGGATCAGGCAATGAGCAGTTCTTC
NA	14	TRBD1	TRBV6-5	TRBJ2-3	CASSYGTASDTQYF	TGTGCCAGCAGTTATGGGACAGCCTCAGATACGCAGTATTTT
NA	14	NA	TRBV7-2	TRBJ2-1	CASSFPQTISEQFF	TGTGCCAGCAGCTTTCCCCAGACTATTAGTGAGCAGTTCTTC
NA	14	NA	TRBV7-9	TRBJ1-6	CASSTPGLGSPLHF	TGTGCCAGCAGCACTCCGGGCCTGGGGTCACCCCTCCACTTT
few	14	TRBD1	TRBV3-1	TRBJ1-2	CASSHDPTGRGYTF	TGTGCCAGCAGCCATGACCCGACAGGGAGGGGCTACACCTTC
many	18	TRBD1	TRBV10-1	TRBJ2-5	CATEGQGPPDTYQETQYF	TGCGCCACCGAGGGACAGGGGCCCCCGGATACGTACCAAGAGACCCAGTACTTC
NA	12	NA	TRBV10-3	TRBJ1-1	CATRDRYTEAFF	TGTGCCACCCGCGACAGGTACACTGAAGCTTTCTTT
many	15	NA	TRBV6-2/TRBV6-3	TRBJ2-7	CASSYSRLGLYEQYF	TGTGCCAGCAGTTACTCCCGGCTAGGCCTCTACGAGCAGTACTTC
many	13	NA	TRBV2	TRBJ2-5	CASSGDSSESQYF	TGTGCCAGCAGTGGAGACAGCTCTGAGAGCCAGTACTTC
few	15	TRBD1	TRBV30	TRBJ2-2	CAWRGQGAYTGELFF	TGTGCCTGGAGGGGACAGGGGGCTTACACCGGGGAGCTGTTTTTT
many	17	NA	TRBV30	TRBJ2-3	CAWSPKVGLGYTDTQYF	TGTGCCTGGAGTCCAAAGGTGGGACTCGGGTACACAGATACGCAGTATTTT
few	17	TRBD2	TRBV7-9	TRBJ2-1	CASSVATSHSSYNEQFF	TGTGCCAGCAGCGTGGCGACTAGCCACAGCTCCTACAATGAGCAGTTCTTC
NA	14	NA	TRBV13	TRBJ2-2	CASSPRLEAGELFF	TGTGCCAGCAGCCCCCGACTAGAGGCCGGGGAGCTGTTTTTT
NA	14	NA	TRBV6-2/TRBV6-3	TRBJ2-1	CASSRRTSYNEQFF	TGTGCCAGCAGCAGGCGAACCTCCTACAATGAGCAGTTCTTC
few	18	TRBD1	TRBV11-2	TRBJ2-7	CASSRRATGTGVLYEQYF	TGTGCCAGCAGCCGGCGGGCTACCGGGACAGGGGTTCTCTACGAGCAGTACTTC
many	16	TRBD1	TRBV2	TRBJ2-1	CASTLGTGGSYNEQFF	TGTGCCAGCACCCTCGGGACAGGGGGCTCCTACAATGAGCAGTTCTTC
many	14	NA	TRBV5-1	TRBJ1-2	CASSLAGGADGYTF	TGCGCCAGCAGCTTGGCCGGTGGCGCCGATGGCTACACCTTC
NA	14	NA	TRBV12-3/TRBV12-4	TRBJ2-5	CASTRSGSQETQYF	TGTGCCAGCACCCGGAGCGGGTCCCAAGAGACCCAGTACTTC
few	16	NA	TRBV30	TRBJ2-5	CAWRYKTGSLRETQYF	TGTGCCTGGAGATACAAAACCGGCTCCCTGAGAGAGACCCAGTACTTC
NA	15	TRBD2	TRBV5-1	TRBJ2-1	CASSETSGAYNEQFF	TGCGCCAGCAGCGAGACTAGCGGGGCCTACAATGAGCAGTTCTTC
many	17	TRBD2	TRBV7-9	TRBJ2-2	CASSLGGLAPNTGELFF	TGTGCCAGCAGCTTAGGGGGACTAGCGCCGAACACCGGGGAGCTGTTTTTT
NA	15	NA	TRBV28	TRBJ1-6	CASSLGGKYKSTLHF	TGTGCCAGCAGTTTAGGGGGCAAATATAAATCAACCCTCCACTTT
NA	12	NA	TRBV28	TRBJ2-7	CASRPHRLEQYF	TGTGCCAGCAGGCCCCACAGACTCGAGCAGTACTTC
few	15	TRBD1	TRBV5-6	TRBJ2-7	CASSLGGTGIGEQYF	TGTGCCAGCAGCTTGGGAGGGACAGGGATAGGCGAGCAGTACTTC
many	12	NA	TRBV20-1	TRBJ2-7	CSARGTANEQYF	TGCAGTGCTAGAGGGACAGCGAACGAGCAGTACTTC
few	15	TRBD2	TRBV6-5	TRBJ2-1	CASSGGGDDDNEQFF	TGTGCCAGTTCAGGCGGGGGGGACGACGACAATGAGCAGTTCTTC
NA	16	TRBD1	TRBV10-3	TRBJ2-2	CAISPGTGFDTGELFF	TGTGCCATCAGTCCCGGGACAGGGTTCGACACCGGGGAGCTGTTTTTT
NA	13	TRBD1	TRBV12-3/TRBV12-4	TRBJ1-1	CASRATGGAEAFF	TGTGCCAGCAGAGCGACAGGGGGAGCTGAAGCTTTCTTT
few	13	NA	TRBV24-1	TRBJ2-5	CATSDGSQETQYF	TGTGCCACCAGTGACGGAAGCCAAGAGACCCAGTACTTC
many	12	NA	TRBV27	TRBJ2-1	CASSFPSAERVF	TGTGCCAGCAGTTTTCCCTCGGCTGAACGGGTCTTC
many	14	TRBD1	TRBV20-1	TRBJ1-1	CSARYGTVHTEAFF	TGCAGTGCTAGGTACGGGACAGTTCACACTGAAGCTTTCTTT
many	14	TRBD2	TRBV3-1	TRBJ2-1	CASSSGPRGVEQFF	TGTGCCAGCTCGTCGGGCCCCCGGGGGGTTGAGCAGTTCTTC
few	15	TRBD2	TRBV6-6	TRBJ2-5	CASSYSGLVEETQYF	TGTGCCAGCAGTTACTCTGGACTAGTTGAAGAGACCCAGTACTTC
NA	13	NA	TRBV6-5	TRBJ2-5	CASRDTNQETQYF	TGTGCCAGCAGGGACACCAACCAAGAGACCCAGTACTTC